This T cell receptor (beta chain) was sequenced in a study of blood T cell repertoires in COVID-19 (dated by TCRdb to the early 2020s). Broadly, across the study: Samples covering the acute and convalescent phases of COVID-19 were provided by collaborators in the United States, Italy and Spain. Subjects who had been exposed to COVID-19, were actively infected with it, or had recovered from it provided the deeply sampled blood TCRbeta repertoires that made up the dataset. A freely available public database, intended as a resource for researchers studying the immune response to SARS-CoV-2, is where the repertoires were released. Where HLA class I and class II types were available, the types were taken from metadata supplied by the sample provider, not from assay-based typing. The material from the prospective study consisted of cDNA or gDNA derived from T cells, B-cell-depleted T cells, or PBMCs. Samples came from the ongoing ImmuneRACE study (first 160 participants) plus 1,254 subjects from 6 global collaborators. A de-identified subject ID, COVID-19 status, age in years and sex were almost always included in the sample metadata. The paper as a whole reports these results and caveats: How much clinical and demographic metadata was included differed by source and by participant, and the metadata was provided uncurated.

Participants in the prospective study were aged roughly 18 to 100 years, lived in 20 to 25 United States geographic areas, and enrolled through a virtual design. To assign participants to cohorts, the prospective study relied on clinical history that participants themselves reported in a screening survey and a study questionnaire. ImmuneRACE Cohort 3 recovered participants were defined by two consecutive negative NP/OP PCR tests, healthcare professional clearance, or symptom resolution. In the prospective study, whole blood, serum and a nasopharyngeal or oropharyngeal swab were collected from each participant by mobile phlebotomists. Participants in the prospective study had the option to provide additional blood draws and questionnaires over a roughly two-month period. Before DNA extraction, prospective study blood samples were shipped either frozen or at room temperature. TCRbeta CDR3 regions were amplified from genomic DNA using the immunoSEQ Assay, a bias-controlled multiplex PCR. The study's own analysis went as follows. The number of nucleated cells in each sample was estimated from the amplification of reference gene primers within the assay. To quantify the absolute abundance of each unique TCRbeta CDR3 rearrangement, sequence reads were collapsed and filtered. For each sample, productive Simpson clonality was calculated as the square root of Simpson's diversity index across productive rearrangements. TCRdb provides this immuneACCESS table in a form limited to in-frame rearrangements. Some clones are lacking; in checked studies, under half of them reflect an unresolved V gene, and why the rest are absent is not known. D and trimming come from the DNA, and the V and J calls and clone size come from that table. Recorded for this sample are 280,000 or so clones; around 85% of them occurred a single time. 2.5% to 3% of the sample rests with the top ten.

Details on this clone: Its target antigen remains unknown. There are no base qualities to consult, and no much larger clone falls within one base.

Here V drops 5 bases and J drops 0 bases, and the junction holds 4 bases not matched to any gene. CDR1 and CDR2 are drawn from the germline V gene: SNHLY, FYNNEI. The CDR3 runs 15 residues from the cysteine to the phenylalanine. Of all the DNA, just the CDR3 is kept, 45 bases in frame from base 1. Recombination linked TRBV2 to TRBJ2-1; 7 junctional bases match TRBD2. The sequencing input was PBMCs or T cells enriched from blood (not recorded which). The receptor was isolated from a woman between 45 and 60 years old who had recovered from COVID-19. Here is the DNA: TGTGCCAGCAGTTTGGAGCGGGGCTCCTACAATGAGCAGTTCTTC. The translation is CASSLERGSYNEQFF. With the rest looked up from the reference TRBV2 and TRBJ2-1 genes rather than sequenced, the full variable domain is EPEVTQTPSHQVTQMGQEVILRCVPISNHLYFYWYRQILGQKVEFLVSFYNNEISEKSEIFDDQFSVERPDGSNFTLKIRSTKLEDSAMYFCASSLERGSYNEQFFGPGTRLTVL.